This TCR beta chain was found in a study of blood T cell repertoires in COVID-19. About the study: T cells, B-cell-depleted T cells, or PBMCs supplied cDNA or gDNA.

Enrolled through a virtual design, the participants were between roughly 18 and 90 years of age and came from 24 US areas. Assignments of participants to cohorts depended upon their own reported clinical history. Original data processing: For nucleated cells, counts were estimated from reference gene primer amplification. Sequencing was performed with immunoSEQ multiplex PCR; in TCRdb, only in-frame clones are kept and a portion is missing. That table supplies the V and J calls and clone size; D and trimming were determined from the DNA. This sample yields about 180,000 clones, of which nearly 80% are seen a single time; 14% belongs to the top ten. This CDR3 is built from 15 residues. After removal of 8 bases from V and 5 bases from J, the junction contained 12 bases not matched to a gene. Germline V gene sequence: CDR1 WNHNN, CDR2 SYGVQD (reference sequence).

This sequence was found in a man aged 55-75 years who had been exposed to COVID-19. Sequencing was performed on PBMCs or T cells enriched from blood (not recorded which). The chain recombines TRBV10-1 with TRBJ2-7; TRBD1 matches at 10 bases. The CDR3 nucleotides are TGCGCCAGCTCCCCGGACAGGGGGATCTGGCACGAGCAGTACTTC. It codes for CASSPDRGIWHEQYF.